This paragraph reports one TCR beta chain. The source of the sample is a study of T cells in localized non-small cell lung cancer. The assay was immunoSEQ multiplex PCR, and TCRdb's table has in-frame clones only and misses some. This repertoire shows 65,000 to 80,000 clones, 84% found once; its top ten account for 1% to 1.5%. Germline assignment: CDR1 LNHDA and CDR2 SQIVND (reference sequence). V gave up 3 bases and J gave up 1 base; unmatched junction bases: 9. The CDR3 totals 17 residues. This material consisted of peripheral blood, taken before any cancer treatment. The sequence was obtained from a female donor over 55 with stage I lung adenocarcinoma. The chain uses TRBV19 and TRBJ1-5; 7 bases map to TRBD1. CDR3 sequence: CASSMTGRERSNQPQHF. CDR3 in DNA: TGTGCCAGTAGTATGACAGGGAGAGAGAGGAGCAATCAGCCCCAGCATTTT.